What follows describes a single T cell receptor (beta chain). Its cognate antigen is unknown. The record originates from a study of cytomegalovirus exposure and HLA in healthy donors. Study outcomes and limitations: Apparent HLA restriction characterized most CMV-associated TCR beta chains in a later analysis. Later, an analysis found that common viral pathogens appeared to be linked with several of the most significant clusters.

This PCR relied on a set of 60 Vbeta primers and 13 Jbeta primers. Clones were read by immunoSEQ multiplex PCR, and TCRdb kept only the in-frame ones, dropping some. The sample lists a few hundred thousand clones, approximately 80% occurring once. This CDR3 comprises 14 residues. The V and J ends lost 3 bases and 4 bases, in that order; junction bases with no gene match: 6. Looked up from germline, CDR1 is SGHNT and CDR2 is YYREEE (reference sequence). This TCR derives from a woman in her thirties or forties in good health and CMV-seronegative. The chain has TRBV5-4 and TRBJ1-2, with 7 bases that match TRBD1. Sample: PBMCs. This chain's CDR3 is CASSSGQVAYGYTF. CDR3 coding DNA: TGTGCCAGCAGCTCAGGACAGGTTGCCTATGGCTACACCTTC.